Listed below are T cell receptor beta chains from one sample, sequenced in a study of beta chain features in type 1 diabetes. Generated by immunoSEQ multiplex PCR, the TCRdb table keeps only in-frame clones and is missing some. The table has hundreds of thousands of clones, around a sixth seen once. Sequenced material: naive CD4+ T cells from blood. These receptors came from a man between 18 and 35 years old in good health. Each CDR3 is given with its conserved first and last residue. A D gene is named only where the DNA matches it firmly. Clone size is stated in some rows and not others, as once, few, many or a class when expanded.

CDR3nt: TGTGCCAGCAGTTTAAAGGTGGCAGGGTTTAATCAGCCCCAGCATTTT
CDR3aa: CASSLKVAGFNQPQHF
d_gene: NA
abundance: NA
v_gene: TRBV28
j_gene: TRBJ1-5

CDR3nt: TGTGCCTGGAGTGTAAGGTTCGCCAAAAACATTCAGTACTTC
CDR3aa: CAWSVRFAKNIQYF
d_gene: NA
abundance: few
v_gene: TRBV30
j_gene: TRBJ2-4

CDR3nt: TGTGCCAGCAGTTTTGGGCCCGTCAAGGGCGAGCAGTACTTC
CDR3aa: CASSFGPVKGEQYF
d_gene: NA
abundance: NA
v_gene: TRBV28
j_gene: TRBJ2-7

CDR3nt: TGCAGCGTTGAATGGGGGGCGGAGACCCAGTACTTC
CDR3aa: CSVEWGAETQYF
d_gene: NA
abundance: NA
v_gene: TRBV29-1
j_gene: TRBJ2-5

CDR3nt: TGTACCAGCAGCGGAGTGGGGACCACCTTAGGCGATGAGCAGTTCTTC
CDR3aa: CTSSGVGTTLGDEQFF
d_gene: NA
abundance: NA
v_gene: TRBV9
j_gene: TRBJ2-1

CDR3nt: TGTGCCAGTAGTACGACAGAGATTAACTATGGCTACACCTTC
CDR3aa: CASSTTEINYGYTF
d_gene: NA
abundance: once
v_gene: TRBV19
j_gene: TRBJ1-2

CDR3nt: TGCGCCAGCAGCCAAGAGCTGACGGGCGCTCAGCCCCAGCATTTT
CDR3aa: CASSQELTGAQPQHF
d_gene: NA
abundance: NA
v_gene: TRBV4-3
j_gene: TRBJ1-5

CDR3nt: TGCGCCAGCAGCGGCGGACAGTCTTTTGGCACAGATACGCAGTATTTT
CDR3aa: CASSGGQSFGTDTQYF
d_gene: NA
abundance: NA
v_gene: TRBV5-1
j_gene: TRBJ2-3

CDR3nt: TGTGCCAGCAGCCGGCCCAGCCTAGATACGCAGTATTTT
CDR3aa: CASSRPSLDTQYF
d_gene: NA
abundance: NA
v_gene: TRBV7-9
j_gene: TRBJ2-3

CDR3nt: TGTGCCAGCAGCGTATCGGCAGATACGCAGTATTTT
CDR3aa: CASSVSADTQYF
d_gene: NA
abundance: few
v_gene: TRBV9
j_gene: TRBJ2-3

CDR3nt: TGTGCCAGCAGCCTAGGACAGTTCGTCACTGAAGCTTTCTTT
CDR3aa: CASSLGQFVTEAFF
d_gene: NA
abundance: NA
v_gene: TRBV7-2
j_gene: TRBJ1-1

CDR3nt: TGCGCCAGCAGCCAACGACAGGAATCCACCGGGGAGCTGTTTTTT
CDR3aa: CASSQRQESTGELFF
d_gene: NA
abundance: NA
v_gene: TRBV4-1
j_gene: TRBJ2-2

CDR3nt: TGTGCCAGCACCACCGCCGGGGACTTGGGCTATGGCTACACCTTC
CDR3aa: CASTTAGDLGYGYTF
d_gene: NA
abundance: once
v_gene: TRBV5-4
j_gene: TRBJ1-2

CDR3nt: TGTGCCAGCTCACCACCGCTTCCGCCCTCCTACGAGCAGTACTTC
CDR3aa: CASSPPLPPSYEQYF
d_gene: NA
abundance: once
v_gene: TRBV18
j_gene: TRBJ2-7

CDR3nt: TGTGCCAGCTCACCAGATTTGGCGACCCAGTACTTC
CDR3aa: CASSPDLATQYF
d_gene: NA
abundance: few
v_gene: TRBV18
j_gene: TRBJ2-5

CDR3nt: TGTGCCAGCAGATTCCCGGGCAGGGGGTCCTACAATGAGCAGTTCTTC
CDR3aa: CASRFPGRGSYNEQFF
d_gene: TRBD1
abundance: few
v_gene: TRBV28
j_gene: TRBJ2-1

CDR3nt: TGTGCCAGTAGTATCCGAGGGGTAGCCAAAAACATTCAGTACTTC
CDR3aa: CASSIRGVAKNIQYF
d_gene: NA
abundance: NA
v_gene: TRBV19
j_gene: TRBJ2-4

CDR3nt: TGTGCCAGCTGGGATTCGACAGTGGGGGGAAACACCATATATTTT
CDR3aa: CASWDSTVGGNTIYF
d_gene: NA
abundance: NA
v_gene: TRBV27
j_gene: TRBJ1-3

CDR3nt: TGTGCCAGCAGCTTGGGGCGGACCTCAGGCGCGGGAGACGAGCAGTACTTC
CDR3aa: CASSLGRTSGAGDEQYF
d_gene: TRBD2
abundance: few
v_gene: TRBV5-4
j_gene: TRBJ2-7

CDR3nt: TGTGCCAGCAGCTTAGCTCAAGCCGACACCGGGGAGCTGTTTTTT
CDR3aa: CASSLAQADTGELFF
d_gene: NA
abundance: few
v_gene: TRBV7-9
j_gene: TRBJ2-2

CDR3nt: TGTGCCAGCAGCGTAGACCGAAACACCATATATTTT
CDR3aa: CASSVDRNTIYF
d_gene: NA
abundance: NA
v_gene: TRBV9
j_gene: TRBJ1-3

CDR3nt: TGTGCCAGCAGCAAAATATCGACTAATGAAAAACTGTTTTTT
CDR3aa: CASSKISTNEKLFF
d_gene: NA
abundance: NA
v_gene: TRBV2
j_gene: TRBJ1-4

CDR3nt: TGTGCCAGCAGCCTAGGAAGGTCGGCCCGGGAAGAGACCCAGTACTTC
CDR3aa: CASSLGRSAREETQYF
d_gene: NA
abundance: few
v_gene: TRBV4-2
j_gene: TRBJ2-5

CDR3nt: TGTGCCAGCCGCCTTGGACCCCGGGACAGGGTTAACAATGAGCAGTTCTTC
CDR3aa: CASRLGPRDRVNNEQFF
d_gene: TRBD1
abundance: NA
v_gene: TRBV7-9
j_gene: TRBJ2-1

CDR3nt: TGCGCCAGCAGCCAGGACAGGGATTGGTATGGCTACACCTTC
CDR3aa: CASSQDRDWYGYTF
d_gene: TRBD1
abundance: NA
v_gene: TRBV4-3
j_gene: TRBJ1-2

CDR3nt: TGTGCCAGCAGAAACAGGGTTGAGACCCAGTACTTC
CDR3aa: CASRNRVETQYF
d_gene: NA
abundance: few
v_gene: TRBV6-5
j_gene: TRBJ2-5

CDR3nt: TGTGCCAGCTTTCGTGGGGGGGCTAGCACAGATACGCAGTATTTT
CDR3aa: CASFRGGASTDTQYF
d_gene: NA
abundance: few
v_gene: TRBV6-6
j_gene: TRBJ2-3

CDR3nt: TGCGCCAGCAGCTTGGAGAGCAGGGGGCGGGGAGATACGCAGTATTTT
CDR3aa: CASSLESRGRGDTQYF
d_gene: TRBD1
abundance: NA
v_gene: TRBV5-1
j_gene: TRBJ2-3

CDR3nt: TGTGCCAGCAGCTTCCCTCGGGGGGGCATTGCTCCTAGCTACGAGCAGTACTTC
CDR3aa: CASSFPRGGIAPSYEQYF
d_gene: TRBD2
abundance: NA
v_gene: TRBV11-1
j_gene: TRBJ2-7

CDR3nt: TGTGCCAGCAGCGCCCAAGGGGTGGGCTATGGCTACACCTTC
CDR3aa: CASSAQGVGYGYTF
d_gene: NA
abundance: NA
v_gene: TRBV14
j_gene: TRBJ1-2

CDR3nt: TGTGCCAGCAGCTTTCAGGTGGGGAGGGAGACCCAGTACTTC
CDR3aa: CASSFQVGRETQYF
d_gene: NA
abundance: NA
v_gene: TRBV7-2
j_gene: TRBJ2-5

CDR3nt: TGTGCCTCCACTAATACCGGGGAGCTGTTTTTT
CDR3aa: CASTNTGELFF
d_gene: NA
abundance: NA
v_gene: TRBV10-3
j_gene: TRBJ2-2

CDR3nt: TGCGCCAGCAGCTTGGCCCCGGCCACCTCCTACGAGCAGTACTTC
CDR3aa: CASSLAPATSYEQYF
d_gene: NA
abundance: few
v_gene: TRBV5-1
j_gene: TRBJ2-7

CDR3nt: TGCAGTGCTGAACGGTACGAGCAGTACTTC
CDR3aa: CSAERYEQYF
d_gene: NA
abundance: NA
v_gene: TRBV20-1
j_gene: TRBJ2-7

CDR3nt: TGTGCCACCGGGGTACGCAACACTGAAGCTTTCTTT
CDR3aa: CATGVRNTEAFF
d_gene: NA
abundance: few
v_gene: TRBV15
j_gene: TRBJ1-1

CDR3nt: TGCGCCAGCAGCCACCAACAGGGCCCCCCAGATACGCAGTATTTT
CDR3aa: CASSHQQGPPDTQYF
d_gene: NA
abundance: NA
v_gene: TRBV4-1
j_gene: TRBJ2-3

CDR3nt: TGTGCCAGCTCACCACTATCACAGGGGGCGAATGAGCAGTTCTTC
CDR3aa: CASSPLSQGANEQFF
d_gene: TRBD1
abundance: few
v_gene: TRBV18
j_gene: TRBJ2-1

CDR3nt: TGTGCCATCAGTGAGTCAAGGGTAGAAACTGAAGCTTTCTTT
CDR3aa: CAISESRVETEAFF
d_gene: NA
abundance: NA
v_gene: TRBV10-3
j_gene: TRBJ1-1

CDR3nt: TGTGCCAGCAGAACGGGGTACGCTGAAGCTTTCTTT
CDR3aa: CASRTGYAEAFF
d_gene: NA
abundance: few
v_gene: TRBV28
j_gene: TRBJ1-1

CDR3nt: TGTGCCAGTAGTAACAGGGTGGCCCACACAGATACGCAGTATTTT
CDR3aa: CASSNRVAHTDTQYF
d_gene: NA
abundance: NA
v_gene: TRBV19
j_gene: TRBJ2-3

CDR3nt: TGTGCCAGCAGACCGACAGGGGAGACCCAGTACTTC
CDR3aa: CASRPTGETQYF
d_gene: TRBD1
abundance: NA
v_gene: TRBV6-5
j_gene: TRBJ2-5

CDR3nt: TGTGCCAGCGGGGTGGGCAGGGGGCGTCAACAGCCCCAGCATTTT
CDR3aa: CASGVGRGRQQPQHF
d_gene: TRBD1
abundance: few
v_gene: TRBV28
j_gene: TRBJ1-5

CDR3nt: TGTGCCAGCAGCTTACTCGCGCGGGGCGCACCAAACACCGGGGAGCTGTTTTTT
CDR3aa: CASSLLARGAPNTGELFF
d_gene: NA
abundance: NA
v_gene: TRBV13
j_gene: TRBJ2-2

CDR3nt: TGTGCCAGCAGCCGCTACACCACACAACCTAAACAGGGGGCGAATGGCTACACCTTC
CDR3aa: CASSRYTTQPKQGANGYTF
d_gene: TRBD1
abundance: NA
v_gene: TRBV7-9
j_gene: TRBJ1-2

CDR3nt: TGTGCCAGCAGCGGTGAGGCTGGGGCCAACGTCCTGACTTTC
CDR3aa: CASSGEAGANVLTF
d_gene: NA
abundance: NA
v_gene: TRBV9
j_gene: TRBJ2-6

CDR3nt: TGTGCCAGCAGCGCGAGCCCCTCGGGCGGGGGGAGAACAGATACGCAGTATTTT
CDR3aa: CASSASPSGGGRTDTQYF
d_gene: TRBD2
abundance: few
v_gene: TRBV9
j_gene: TRBJ2-3

CDR3nt: TGCAGCGTTGATATACAGGGTTCTCTGGGTGGCTACACCTTC
CDR3aa: CSVDIQGSLGGYTF
d_gene: NA
abundance: few
v_gene: TRBV29-1
j_gene: TRBJ1-2

CDR3nt: TGTGCCAGCAGCCGGGACCTAGCGGGGGACCTCAATGAGCAGTTCTTC
CDR3aa: CASSRDLAGDLNEQFF
d_gene: TRBD2
abundance: few
v_gene: TRBV5-4
j_gene: TRBJ2-1

CDR3nt: TGTGCCATCAGTGAGCCACAGGGCTACGAGCAGTACTTC
CDR3aa: CAISEPQGYEQYF
d_gene: NA
abundance: few
v_gene: TRBV10-3
j_gene: TRBJ2-7

CDR3nt: TGCAGTGCGAGGACAGGGGTCGAGCAGTACTTC
CDR3aa: CSARTGVEQYF
d_gene: TRBD1
abundance: few
v_gene: TRBV20-1
j_gene: TRBJ2-7